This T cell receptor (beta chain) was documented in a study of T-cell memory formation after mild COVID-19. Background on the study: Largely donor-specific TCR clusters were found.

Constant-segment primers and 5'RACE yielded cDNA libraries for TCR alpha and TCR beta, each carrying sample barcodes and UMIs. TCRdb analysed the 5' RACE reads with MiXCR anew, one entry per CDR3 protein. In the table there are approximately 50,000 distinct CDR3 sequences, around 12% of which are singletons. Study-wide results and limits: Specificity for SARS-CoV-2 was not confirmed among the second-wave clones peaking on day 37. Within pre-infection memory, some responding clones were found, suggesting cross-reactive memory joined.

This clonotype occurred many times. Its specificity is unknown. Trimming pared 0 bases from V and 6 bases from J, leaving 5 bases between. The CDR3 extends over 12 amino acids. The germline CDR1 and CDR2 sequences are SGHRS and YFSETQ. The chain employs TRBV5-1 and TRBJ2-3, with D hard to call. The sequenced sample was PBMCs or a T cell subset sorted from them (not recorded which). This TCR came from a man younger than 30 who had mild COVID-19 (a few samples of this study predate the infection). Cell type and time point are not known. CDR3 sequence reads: CASSLGVDTQYF. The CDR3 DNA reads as TGCGCCAGCAGCTTGGGAGTTGATACGCAGTATTTT.